This T cell receptor beta chain appears in the sequencing data of a study of beta chain features in type 1 diabetes. Study-wide background: Cell yields, age and gender were similar between patients and healthy donors.

The germline V and J ends were trimmed by 4 bases and 3 bases, with 15 bases remaining between them. This CDR3 is built from 15 residues. Germline lookup yields CDR1 SGDLS and CDR2 YYNGEE. Study outcomes and limitations: People with Type 1 diabetes carried modestly yet significantly shorter TCRB CDR3s in all four CD4+ subsets. The analysis here could not establish whether HLA type shapes TCRB rearrangement. Insertions at VDJ junctions were less frequent in type 1 diabetes patients. These patients also deleted more nucleotides at the same junctions.

CD4+ naive, central memory, regulatory and stem cell-like memory cells were sorted via CD45RO/CCR7/CD25/CD127/CD95/CD27. Expressed TCRB transcripts were sequenced because the entire RNA isolate underwent reverse transcription. The assay was immunoSEQ multiplex PCR, and TCRdb's table has in-frame clones only and misses some. Among about 700,000 clones listed, about an eighth were seen once. In regard to this clone: The antigen remains unidentified.

The chain couples TRBV9 to TRBJ2-3; D perhaps matches TRBD2 (6 bases). Sequencing input: naive CD4+ T cells from blood. This sequence originates from a man between 18 and 29 years old with type 1 diabetes. This chain's CDR3 is CASSPGGLQTDTQYF. The CDR3 DNA reads as TGTGCCAGCAGCCCCGGGGGACTTCAAACAGATACGCAGTATTTT. Using reference TRBV9 and TRBJ2-3 for the parts outside the CDR3, the full variable domain is DSGVTQTPKHLITATGQRVTLRCSPRSGDLSVYWYQQSLDQGLQFLIQYYNGEERAKGNILERFSAQQFPDLHSELNLSSLELGDSALYFCASSPGGLQTDTQYFGPGTRLTVL.